This TCR beta chain came from a study of blood T cell repertoires in COVID-19. Study in general: T cells, B-cell-depleted T cells, or PBMCs supplied cDNA or gDNA.

In the original workflow: Reference gene primer amplification in the assay estimated nucleated cell counts. The repertoire was sequenced with immunoSEQ multiplex PCR; TCRdb's copy has only in-frame clones and lacks some. The V and J calls and clone size were taken over from that table, and D and trimming were inferred from the DNA. This sample has about 120,000 clones, with around nine tenths found just once. Germline V gives CDR1 SEHNR, CDR2 FQNEAQ (reference sequence). Unmatched junction bases numbered 11, after V lost 6 bases and J lost 3 bases. The CDR3 is 16 amino acids. The genes are TRBV7-9 and TRBJ2-3; 8 bases agree with TRBD2. Material for sequencing was peripheral blood. This clonotype was sampled from a woman in her 50s with active or convalescent COVID-19. This CDR3 reads CASRPREREKTDTQYF. CDR3 nucleotides: TGTGCCAGCAGACCCAGGGAGCGGGAGAAGACAGATACGCAGTATTTT.